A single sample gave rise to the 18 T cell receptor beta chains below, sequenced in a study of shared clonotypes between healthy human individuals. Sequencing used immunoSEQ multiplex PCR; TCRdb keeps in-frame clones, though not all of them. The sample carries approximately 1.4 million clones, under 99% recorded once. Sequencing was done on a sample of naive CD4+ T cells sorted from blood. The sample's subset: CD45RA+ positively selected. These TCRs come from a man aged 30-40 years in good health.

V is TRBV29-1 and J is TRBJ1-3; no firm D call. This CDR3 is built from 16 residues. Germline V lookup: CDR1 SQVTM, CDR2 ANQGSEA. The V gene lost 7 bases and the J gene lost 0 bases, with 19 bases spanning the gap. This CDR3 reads CSAQSGIGLSGNTIYF. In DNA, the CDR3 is TGCAGCGCTCAATCGGGGATTGGACTCTCTGGAAACACCATATATTTT.

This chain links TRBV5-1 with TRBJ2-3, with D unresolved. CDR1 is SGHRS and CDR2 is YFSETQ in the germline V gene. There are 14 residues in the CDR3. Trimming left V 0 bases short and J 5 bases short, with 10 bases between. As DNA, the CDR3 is TGCGCCAGCAGCTTGGGGGGTGCCAGAGATACGCAGTATTTT. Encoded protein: CASSLGGARDTQYF.

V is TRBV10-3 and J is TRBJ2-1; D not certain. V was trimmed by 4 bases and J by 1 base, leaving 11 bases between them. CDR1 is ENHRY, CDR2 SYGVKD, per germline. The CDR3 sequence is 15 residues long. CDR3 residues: CAISGGSGSYNEQFF. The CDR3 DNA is TGTGCCATCAGTGGGGGTTCGGGTTCCTACAATGAGCAGTTCTTC.

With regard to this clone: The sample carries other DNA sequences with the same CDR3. Here the CDR3 reads CASSSGLAGDYEQYF. The CDR3 region has the DNA TGCGCCAGCAGCTCCGGACTAGCGGGGGACTACGAGCAGTACTTC. The rearrangement uses TRBV5-1 and TRBJ2-7; 13 positions match TRBD2. The CDR3 loop spans 15 amino acids. V lost 3 bases to trimming and J lost 3 bases; unmatched junction nucleotides: 3. Germline loops: CDR1 SGHRS, CDR2 YFSETQ.

CDR3 in amino acids: CASSLEDRRDTEAFF. The CDR3 DNA reads as TGTGCCAGCAGCTTAGAGGACAGGCGGGACACTGAAGCTTTCTTT. The chain employs TRBV7-9 and TRBJ1-1, with TRBD1 identical over 7 bases. The CDR3 has 15 amino acids. J was trimmed by 3 bases and V by 1 base; bases with no gene match: 5. CDR1 SEHNR and CDR2 FQNEAQ come from the germline V gene (reference sequence).

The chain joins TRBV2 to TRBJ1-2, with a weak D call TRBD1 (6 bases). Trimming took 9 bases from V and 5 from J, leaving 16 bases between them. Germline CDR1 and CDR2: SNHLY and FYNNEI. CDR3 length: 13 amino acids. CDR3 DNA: TGTGCCAGTCAAAACGCAGGGGATTATGGCTACACCTTC. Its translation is CASQNAGDYGYTF.

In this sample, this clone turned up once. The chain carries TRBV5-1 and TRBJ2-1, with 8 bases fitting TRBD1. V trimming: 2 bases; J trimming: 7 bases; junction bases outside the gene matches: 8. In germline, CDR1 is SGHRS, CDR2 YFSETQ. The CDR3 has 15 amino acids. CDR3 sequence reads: CASSFGQGAGNEQFF. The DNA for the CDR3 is TGCGCCAGCAGCTTCGGGCAGGGGGCCGGGAATGAGCAGTTCTTC.

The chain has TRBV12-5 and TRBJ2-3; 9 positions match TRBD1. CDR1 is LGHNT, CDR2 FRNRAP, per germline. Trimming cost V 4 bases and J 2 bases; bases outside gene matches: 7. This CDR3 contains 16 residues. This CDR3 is CASGSSGTGHTDTQYF. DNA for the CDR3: TGTGCTAGTGGTTCCTCCGGGACAGGGCACACAGATACGCAGTATTTT.

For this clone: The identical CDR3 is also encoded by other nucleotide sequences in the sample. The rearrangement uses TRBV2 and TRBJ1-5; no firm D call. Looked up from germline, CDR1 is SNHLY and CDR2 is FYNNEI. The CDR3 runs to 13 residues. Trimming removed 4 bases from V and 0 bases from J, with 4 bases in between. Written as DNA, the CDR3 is TGTGCCAGCAGTGGAGATAGCAATCAGCCCCAGCATTTT. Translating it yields CASSGDSNQPQHF.

The CDR3 DNA follows: TGTGCCAGCAGCTTGAATCAGGTTGAGGGGGGGTACGAGCAGTACTTC. Translated: CASSLNQVEGGYEQYF. This sequence joins TRBV11-2 and TRBJ2-7, with D possibly matching TRBD2 (7 bases). The V and J ends lost 3 bases and 4 bases respectively, with 19 bases between them. CDR1 SGHAT and CDR2 FQNNGV come from the germline V gene. The CDR3 runs 16 residues.

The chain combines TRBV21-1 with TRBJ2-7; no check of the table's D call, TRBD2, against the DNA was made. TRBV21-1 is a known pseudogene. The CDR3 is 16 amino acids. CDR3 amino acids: CASSNGTSGTRREQYF. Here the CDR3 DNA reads TGTGCCAGCAGCAATGGTACTAGCGGAACAAGACGGGAGCAGTACTTC.

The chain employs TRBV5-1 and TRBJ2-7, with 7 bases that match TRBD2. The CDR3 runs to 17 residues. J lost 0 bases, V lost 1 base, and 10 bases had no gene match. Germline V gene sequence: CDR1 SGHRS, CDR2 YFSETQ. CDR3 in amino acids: CASSLKTLAVSSYEQYF. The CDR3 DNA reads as TGCGCCAGCAGCTTGAAAACCCTAGCGGTGAGCTCCTACGAGCAGTACTTC.

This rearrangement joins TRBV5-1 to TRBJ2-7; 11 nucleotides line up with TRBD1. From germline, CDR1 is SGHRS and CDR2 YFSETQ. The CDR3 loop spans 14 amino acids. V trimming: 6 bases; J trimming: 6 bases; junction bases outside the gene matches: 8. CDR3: CASKLGQGDGEQYF. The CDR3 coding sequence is TGCGCCAGCAAACTGGGACAGGGGGATGGCGAGCAGTACTTC.

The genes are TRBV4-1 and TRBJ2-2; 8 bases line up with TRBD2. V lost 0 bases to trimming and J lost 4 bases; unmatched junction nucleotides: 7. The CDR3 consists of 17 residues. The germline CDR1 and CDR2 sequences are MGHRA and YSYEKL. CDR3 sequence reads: CASSQDRSGRSTGELFF. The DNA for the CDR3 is TGCGCCAGCAGCCAAGATCGGAGCGGGAGATCCACCGGGGAGCTGTTTTTT.

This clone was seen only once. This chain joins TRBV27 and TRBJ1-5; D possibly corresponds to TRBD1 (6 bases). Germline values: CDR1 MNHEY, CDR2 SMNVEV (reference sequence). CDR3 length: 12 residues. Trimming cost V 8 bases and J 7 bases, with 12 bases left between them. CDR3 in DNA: TGTGCCAGCTCCGTTCAGGGGCAGCCCCAGCATTTT. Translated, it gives CASSVQGQPQHF.

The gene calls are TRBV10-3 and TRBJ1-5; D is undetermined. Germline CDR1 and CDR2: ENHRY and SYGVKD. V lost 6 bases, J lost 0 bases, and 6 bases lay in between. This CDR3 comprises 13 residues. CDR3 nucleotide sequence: TGTGCCATCAGAGAGATTAGCAATCAGCCCCAGCATTTT. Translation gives CAIREISNQPQHF.

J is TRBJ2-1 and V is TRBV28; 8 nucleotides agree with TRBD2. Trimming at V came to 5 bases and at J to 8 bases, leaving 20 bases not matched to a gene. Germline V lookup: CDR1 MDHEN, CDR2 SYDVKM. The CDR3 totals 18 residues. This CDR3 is CASSLGLASPGDGDEQFF. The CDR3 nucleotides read TGTGCCAGCAGTCTAGGACTAGCTAGTCCCGGGGATGGGGATGAGCAGTTCTTC.

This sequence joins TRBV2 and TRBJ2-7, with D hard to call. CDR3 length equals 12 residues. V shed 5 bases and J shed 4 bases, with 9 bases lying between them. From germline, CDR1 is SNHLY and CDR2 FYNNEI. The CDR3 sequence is CASSILIYEQYF. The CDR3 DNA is TGTGCCAGCAGTATCCTGATTTACGAGCAGTACTTC.